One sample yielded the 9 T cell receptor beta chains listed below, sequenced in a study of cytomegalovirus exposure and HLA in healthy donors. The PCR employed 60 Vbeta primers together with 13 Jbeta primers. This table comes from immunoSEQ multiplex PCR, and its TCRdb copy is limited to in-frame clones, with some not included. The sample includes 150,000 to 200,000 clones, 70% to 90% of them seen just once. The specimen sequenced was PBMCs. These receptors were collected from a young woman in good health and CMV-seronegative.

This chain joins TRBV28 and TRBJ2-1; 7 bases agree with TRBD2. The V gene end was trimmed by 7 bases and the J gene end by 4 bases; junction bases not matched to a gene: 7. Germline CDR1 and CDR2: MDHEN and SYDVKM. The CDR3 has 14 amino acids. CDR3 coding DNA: TGTGCCAGCACCACGGGAGGTTCGTACAATGAGCAGTTCTTC. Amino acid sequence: CASTTGGSYNEQFF.

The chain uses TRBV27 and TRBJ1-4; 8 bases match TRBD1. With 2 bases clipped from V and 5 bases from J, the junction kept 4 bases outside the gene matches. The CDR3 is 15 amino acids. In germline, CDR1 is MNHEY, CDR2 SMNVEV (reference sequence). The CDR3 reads CASSLKGTGNEKLFF. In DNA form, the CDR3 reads TGTGCCAGCAGTTTAAAGGGGACAGGCAATGAAAAACTGTTTTTT.

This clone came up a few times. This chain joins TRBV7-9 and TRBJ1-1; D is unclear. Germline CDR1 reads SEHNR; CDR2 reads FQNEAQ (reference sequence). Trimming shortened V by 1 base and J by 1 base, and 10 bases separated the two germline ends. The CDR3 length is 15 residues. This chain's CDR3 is CASSLGDWANTEAFF. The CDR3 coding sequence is TGTGCCAGCAGCTTAGGAGATTGGGCGAACACTGAAGCTTTCTTT.

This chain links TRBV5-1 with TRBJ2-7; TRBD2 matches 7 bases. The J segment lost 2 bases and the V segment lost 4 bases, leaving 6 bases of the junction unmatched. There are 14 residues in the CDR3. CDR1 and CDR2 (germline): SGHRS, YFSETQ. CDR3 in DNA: TGCGCCAGCAGCAGCGGGACCATAACCTACGAGCAGTACTTC. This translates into CASSSGTITYEQYF.

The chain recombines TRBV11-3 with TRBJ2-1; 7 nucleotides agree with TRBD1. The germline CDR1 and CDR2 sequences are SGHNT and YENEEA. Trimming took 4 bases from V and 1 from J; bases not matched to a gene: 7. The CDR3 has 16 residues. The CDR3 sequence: CASSSDGTASYNEQFF. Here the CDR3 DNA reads TGTGCCAGCAGCTCGGACGGGACAGCGTCCTACAATGAGCAGTTCTTC. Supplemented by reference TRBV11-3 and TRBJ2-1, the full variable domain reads EAGVVQSPRYKIIEKKQPVAFWCNPISGHNTLYWYLQNLGQGPELLIRYENEEAVDDSQLPKDRFSAERLKGVDSTLKIQPAELGDSAVYLCASSSDGTASYNEQFFGPGTRLTVL.

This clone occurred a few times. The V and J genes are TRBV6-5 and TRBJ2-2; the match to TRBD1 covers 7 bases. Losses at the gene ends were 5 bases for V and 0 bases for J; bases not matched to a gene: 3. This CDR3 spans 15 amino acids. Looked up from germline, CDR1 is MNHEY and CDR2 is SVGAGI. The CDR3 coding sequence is TGTGCCAGCAGTCCCGGGACAGCGAACACCGGGGAGCTGTTTTTT. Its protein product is CASSPGTANTGELFF.

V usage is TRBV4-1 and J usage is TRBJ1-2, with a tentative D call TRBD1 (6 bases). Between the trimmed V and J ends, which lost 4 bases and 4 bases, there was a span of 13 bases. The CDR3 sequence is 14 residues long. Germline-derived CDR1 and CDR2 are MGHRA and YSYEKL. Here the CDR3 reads CASSPDSLLYGYTF. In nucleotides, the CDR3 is TGCGCCAGCAGCCCGGACAGCTTACTCTATGGCTACACCTTC.

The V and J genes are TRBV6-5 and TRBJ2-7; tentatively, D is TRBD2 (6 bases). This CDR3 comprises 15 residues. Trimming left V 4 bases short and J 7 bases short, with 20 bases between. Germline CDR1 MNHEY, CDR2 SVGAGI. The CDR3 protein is CASSSTAASVGEQYF. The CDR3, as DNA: TGTGCCAGCAGTTCAACGGCGGCTAGCGTTGGGGAGCAGTACTTC.

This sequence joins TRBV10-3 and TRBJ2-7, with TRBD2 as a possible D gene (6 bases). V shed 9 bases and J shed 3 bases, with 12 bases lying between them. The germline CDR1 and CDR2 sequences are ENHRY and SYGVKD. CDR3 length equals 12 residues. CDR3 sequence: CAIGGFSYEQYF. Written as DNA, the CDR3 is TGTGCCATTGGAGGGTTCAGCTACGAGCAGTACTTC.